A single sample is the source of the 20 T cell receptor beta chains below, sequenced in a study of cytomegalovirus exposure and HLA in healthy donors (dated by TCRdb to the late 2010s). Library preparation employed the immunoSEQ multiplex PCR assay. The multiplex PCR relied on a mix of 60 forward primers for TCR Vbeta segments and 13 reverse primers for TCR Jbeta segments. The clones in this table, taken by TCRdb from immuneACCESS, are in-frame only. Not every clone is retained; where verified, under half of the shortfall comes from an unresolved V gene, and the cause of the rest is unknown. Counted in this sample were over 150,000 clones; 82% of them appeared once. The top ten constitute roughly 10% of the sample. Sample: PBMCs. Receptor source: a man aged 50-60 years in good health and CMV-seropositive.

The V and J genes are TRBV30 and TRBJ1-6; no clear D. The germline gives CDR1 GTSNPN, CDR2 SVGIG (reference sequence). The CDR3 runs to 15 residues. The V gene lost 1 base and the J gene lost 3 bases, with 10 bases spanning the gap. CDR3 coding DNA: TGTGCCTGGAGTGGCTCAGTATTCTATAATTCACCCCTCCACTTT. It is translated as CAWSGSVFYNSPLHF.

The chain recombines TRBV28 with TRBJ1-2; the match to TRBD1 covers 8 bases. V was pared by 7 bases and J by 5 bases, with 15 bases of the junction left unmatched. Germline CDR1 MDHEN, CDR2 SYDVKM. CDR3 length: 16 amino acids. CDR3 sequence: CASTSAGGEEGYGYTF. As DNA, the CDR3 is TGTGCCAGCACTTCGGCAGGGGGCGAGGAGGGATATGGCTACACCTTC.

The genes are TRBV4-1 and TRBJ2-7; the match to TRBD1 covers 7 bases. Germline assignment: CDR1 MGHRA and CDR2 YSYEKL. V shed 2 bases, J shed 2 bases, and the junction held 3 bases outside the gene matches. The CDR3 loop spans 14 amino acids. The CDR3 DNA follows: TGCGCCAGCAGCCAATTGCAGGGGGCCTACGAGCAGTACTTC. Translation: CASSQLQGAYEQYF.

The CDR3 loop is CASSFISGDYGYTF. CDR3 DNA: TGTGCCAGCAGCTTTATTTCAGGGGACTATGGCTACACCTTC. The chain carries TRBV5-4 and TRBJ1-2, with D perhaps matching TRBD1 (6 bases). The CDR3 has 14 residues. Germline CDR1 and CDR2: SGHNT and YYREEE (reference sequence). Trimming shortened V by 2 bases and J by 3 bases, and 11 bases separated the two germline ends.

The CDR3 sequence is CASRTGTSASYEQYF. CDR3 DNA: TGTGCCAGCAGAACCGGGACTAGCGCTTCCTACGAGCAGTACTTC. The chain joins TRBV6-6 to TRBJ2-7, with 10 nucleotides matching TRBD2. CDR1 and CDR2 (germline): MNHNY, SVGAGI (reference sequence). V lost 6 bases, J lost 1 base, and 6 bases stayed unmatched. CDR3 length equals 15 residues.

On this clone: One end of the junction varies from germline; a read error may be responsible. The genes are TRBV6-5 and TRBJ2-2; D is unclear. This CDR3 is built from 13 residues. The germline V gene has CDR1 MNHEY and CDR2 SVGAGI. CDR3 in DNA: TGTGCCAGCGGGCAGCCGAAGACCGGGGAGCTGTTTTTT. It encodes CASGQPKTGELFF.

The chain carries TRBV19 and TRBJ2-7; D might be TRBD2 (5 bases). This CDR3 has 14 amino acids. Germline V gene lookup returns CDR1 LNHDA and CDR2 SQIVND (reference sequence). The V and J ends lost 6 bases and 2 bases respectively, with 14 bases between them. CDR3 protein: CASRRENSAYEQYF. The CDR3 DNA is TGTGCCAGTAGGAGGGAAAACAGTGCCTACGAGCAGTACTTC.

The chain couples TRBV28 to TRBJ1-1; no clear D gene. The germline gives CDR1 MDHEN, CDR2 SYDVKM. The CDR3 is 15 amino acids. V was clipped by 4 bases and J by 1 base, with 13 bases between them. CDR3 in DNA: TGTGCCAGCAGTTCCGAGTTAGACAAGAACACTGAAGCTTTCTTT. Translated: CASSSELDKNTEAFF.

This clone appeared a single time. Additional DNA sequences in this sample encode the identical CDR3. V gene TRBV6-4 combines with J gene TRBJ2-2, with 9 bases aligning to TRBD2. The V gene's germline CDR1 is MRHNA and CDR2 SNTAGT. Unmatched junction bases numbered 1, after V lost 1 base and J lost 4 bases. The CDR3 consists of 15 residues. CDR3 in DNA: TGTGCCAGCAGTGACTTAGCGGGAGCCACCGGGGAGCTGTTTTTT. This encodes CASSDLAGATGELFF.

J is TRBJ1-5 and V is TRBV5-6; D gene ambiguous. There are 16 residues in the CDR3. V was shortened by 4 bases and J by 5 bases, with 19 bases between the two germline ends. Germline CDR1 is SGHDT and CDR2 is YYEEEE. The DNA for the CDR3 is TGTGCCAGCAGCCTGGGCGGGCCGAGAAGCGATCAGCCCCAGCATTTT. This encodes CASSLGGPRSDQPQHF. Filled out from reference TRBV5-6 and TRBJ1-5, the complete variable domain reads DAGVTQSPTHLIKTRGQQVTLRCSPKSGHDTVSWYQQALGQGPQFIFQYYEEEERQRGNFPDRFSGHQFPNYSSELNVNALLLGDSALYLCASSLGGPRSDQPQHFGDGTRLSIL.

J is TRBJ2-3 and V is TRBV5-1, with TRBD2 matching over 11 bases. With 4 bases clipped from V and 4 bases from J, the junction kept 5 bases outside the gene matches. Per the germline V gene, CDR1 is SGHRS and CDR2 is YFSETQ. CDR3 length equals 15 residues. CDR3 in DNA: TGCGCCAGCAGCACTAGCGGGAGTAGGGCAGATACGCAGTATTTT. This gives the protein CASSTSGSRADTQYF. The full variable domain, its missing parts supplied by reference TRBV5-1 and TRBJ2-3, is KAGVTQTPRYLIKTRGQQVTLSCSPISGHRSVSWYQQTPGQGLQFLFEYFSETQRNKGNFPGRFSGRQFSNSRSEMNVSTLELGDSALYLCASSTSGSRADTQYFGPGTRLTVL.

V and J are TRBV6-4 and TRBJ2-3, with TRBD2 identical over 8 bases. The CDR3 length is 15 residues. Unmatched junction bases numbered 5, after V lost 4 bases and J lost 2 bases. The germline gives CDR1 MRHNA, CDR2 SNTAGT. The CDR3 here is CASSAGLGDTDTQYF. Written as DNA, the CDR3 is TGTGCCAGCAGTGCGGGACTAGGAGACACAGATACGCAGTATTTT.

V gene TRBV13 combines with J gene TRBJ2-7; possibly TRBD2 for D (7 bases). Trimming pared 4 bases from V and 0 bases from J, leaving 10 bases between. This CDR3 contains 14 residues. Per the germline V gene, CDR1 is PRHDT and CDR2 is FYEKMQ (reference sequence). In nucleotides, the CDR3 is TGTGCCAGCAGCTCGCGGGGGCGCTCCTACGAGCAGTACTTC. Translation gives CASSSRGRSYEQYF.

V and J are TRBV28 and TRBJ2-7; D is perhaps TRBD2 (6 bases). In germline, CDR1 is MDHEN, CDR2 SYDVKM. The V end lost 6 bases, the J end lost 2 bases, and 14 bases lay between the germline ends. The CDR3 runs to 14 residues. CDR3 loop: CASRTGTGTYEQYF. The CDR3 bases are TGTGCCAGCAGAACCGGGACTGGGACCTACGAGCAGTACTTC.

As to this clone: No DNA is shown, since the ends of the CDR3 on it are uncertain; the CDR3 is the one TCRdb lists. The chain carries TRBV7-8 and TRBJ2-7; the D call TRBD2 from the table was never checked on the DNA. The V gene's germline CDR1 is SGHVS and CDR2 FQNEAQ. From its first to its last residue, the CDR3 has 15 amino acids. CDR3 residues: CASSRLETSALWQYF.

The chain carries TRBV19 and TRBJ1-3; 7 bases fit TRBD1. Germline assignment: CDR1 LNHDA and CDR2 SQIVND (reference sequence). V was clipped by 4 bases and J by 0 bases; unmatched bases: 6. The CDR3 runs 16 residues. In DNA, the CDR3 is TGTGCCAGTAGTACAGGGACAGCCAGCTCTGGAAACACCATATATTTT. Translating it yields CASSTGTASSGNTIYF.

The CDR3 nucleotides read TGTGCCAGCAGCCCCCATGGGACAGGGGTGCTTGGCTACACCTTC. This encodes CASSPHGTGVLGYTF. J is TRBJ1-2 and V is TRBV27, with 10 bases fitting TRBD1. This CDR3 is 15 amino acids long. The V and J ends lost 6 bases and 7 bases, in that order; junction bases with no gene match: 11. Germline-derived CDR1 and CDR2 are MNHEY and SMNVEV (reference sequence).

The V and J genes are TRBV29-1 and TRBJ2-3; D possibly corresponds to TRBD2 (7 bases). V was shortened by 7 bases and J by 2 bases, with 22 bases between the two germline ends. The germline CDR1 and CDR2 sequences are SQVTM and ANQGSEA. The CDR3 runs 16 residues. The DNA for the CDR3 is TGCAGCGCCCGATCGGGGGGCGGGACAAACACAGATACGCAGTATTTT. This codes for CSARSGGGTNTDTQYF.

The chain links TRBV10-3 to TRBJ2-5; 11 nucleotides align to TRBD2. The CDR3 totals 16 residues. Trimming took 3 bases from V and 4 from J; bases not matched to a gene: 7. Per the germline V gene, CDR1 is ENHRY and CDR2 is SYGVKD. This CDR3 reads CAISDSGRAGRETQYF. The DNA for the CDR3 is TGTGCCATCAGTGATAGCGGGAGGGCCGGACGAGAGACCCAGTACTTC.

V is TRBV28 and J is TRBJ2-1; D is perhaps TRBD1 (5 bases). Germline V gene lookup returns CDR1 MDHEN and CDR2 SYDVKM. V shed 6 bases and J shed 8 bases, with 14 bases lying between them. The CDR3 has 13 amino acids. CDR3 nucleotides: TGTGCCAGCAGAGGGGCAGGGTCGGATGAGCAGTTCTTC. Its protein is CASRGAGSDEQFF.